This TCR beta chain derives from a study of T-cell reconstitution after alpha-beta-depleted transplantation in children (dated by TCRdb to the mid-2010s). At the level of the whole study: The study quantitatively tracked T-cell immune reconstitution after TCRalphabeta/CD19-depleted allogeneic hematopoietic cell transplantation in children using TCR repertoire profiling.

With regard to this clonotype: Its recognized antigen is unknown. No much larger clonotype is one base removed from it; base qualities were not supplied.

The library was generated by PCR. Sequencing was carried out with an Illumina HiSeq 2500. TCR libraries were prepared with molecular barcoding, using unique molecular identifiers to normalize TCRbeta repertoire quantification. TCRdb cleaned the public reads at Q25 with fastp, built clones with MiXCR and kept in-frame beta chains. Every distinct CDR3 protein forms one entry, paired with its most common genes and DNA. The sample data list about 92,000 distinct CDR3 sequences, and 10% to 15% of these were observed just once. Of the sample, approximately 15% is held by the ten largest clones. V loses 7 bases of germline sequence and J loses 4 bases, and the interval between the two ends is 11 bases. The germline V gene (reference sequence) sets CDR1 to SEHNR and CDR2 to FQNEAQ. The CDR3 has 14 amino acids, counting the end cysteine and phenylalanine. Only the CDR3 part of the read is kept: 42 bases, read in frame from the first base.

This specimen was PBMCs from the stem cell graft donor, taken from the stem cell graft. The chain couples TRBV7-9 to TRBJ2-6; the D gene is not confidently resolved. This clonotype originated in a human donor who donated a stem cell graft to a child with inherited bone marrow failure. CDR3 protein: CASNLELGANVLTF. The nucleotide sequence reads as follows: TGTGCCAGCAACCTGGAGTTGGGGGCCAACGTCCTGACTTTC.